Shown below are 26 T cell receptor beta chains from a single sample sequenced in a study of blood T cell repertoires in COVID-19. Produced via immunoSEQ multiplex PCR; TCRdb's table is partial and in-frame only. The sample shows about 150,000 clones, less than 90% of them seen only once. The specimen was peripheral blood. The receptors here all came from a young man with COVID-19, enrolled during active disease.

The chain joins TRBV6-6 to TRBJ1-2; 10 bases agree with TRBD1. Germline assignment: CDR1 MNHNY and CDR2 SVGAGI (reference sequence). V trimming: 5 bases; J trimming: 4 bases; junction bases outside the gene matches: 16. The CDR3 has 18 amino acids. DNA of the CDR3: TGTGCCAGCAGTCGTACCGGGACAGGGGATAATTTCGGCTATGGCTACACCTTC. Protein: CASSRTGTGDNFGYGYTF.

This clone was found once. This rearrangement joins TRBV18 to TRBJ2-5; 7 nucleotides agree with TRBD1. Per the germline V gene, CDR1 is KGHSH and CDR2 is LQKENI. The junction had 2 bases not matched to a gene; V was cut back by 3 bases and J by 1 base. The CDR3 has 14 residues. In DNA form, the CDR3 reads TGTGCCAGCTCACCGGGACAGCTCCAAGAGACCCAGTACTTC. This translates into CASSPGQLQETQYF.

CDR3 sequence (DNA): TGTGCCAGCTCACTTCCGCCGGGACAGGGATTTGAAGCTTTCTTT. It encodes CASSLPPGQGFEAFF. This chain connects TRBV18 to TRBJ1-1; 9 bases agree with TRBD1. The CDR3 spans 15 residues. V trimming: 4 bases; J trimming: 7 bases; junction bases outside the gene matches: 10. CDR1 KGHSH and CDR2 LQKENI come from the germline V gene.

The table lists this clone with a few counts. V usage is TRBV30 and J usage is TRBJ2-2; D gene unclear. Trimming left V 5 bases short and J 3 bases short, with 13 bases between. In germline, CDR1 is GTSNPN, CDR2 SVGIG (reference sequence). The CDR3 totals 14 residues. The CDR3 sequence: CAWVSDRYTGELFF. In nucleotides, the CDR3 is TGTGCCTGGGTCAGCGACCGATACACCGGGGAGCTGTTTTTT.

The V and J genes are TRBV15 and TRBJ2-1; TRBD2 agrees at 9 bases. CDR1 is LNHNV and CDR2 is YYDKDF in the germline V gene (reference sequence). The CDR3 totals 15 residues. V trimming: 1 base; J trimming: 6 bases; junction bases outside the gene matches: 4. DNA of the CDR3: TGTGCCACCAGCAGAGTCGGCGGGAGGGCCAATGAGCAGTTCTTC. Amino acids: CATSRVGGRANEQFF.

This clone has more than one count but fewer than ten. V and J are TRBV5-1 and TRBJ2-2; D not certain. Per the germline V gene, CDR1 is SGHRS and CDR2 is YFSETQ. CDR3 length equals 14 residues. Deletions cut 4 bases from V and 2 bases from J, with 9 bases between. CDR3: CASSLTLNTGELFF. For the CDR3, the DNA is TGCGCCAGCAGCCTGACTCTTAACACCGGGGAGCTGTTTTTT.

This chain connects TRBV7-8 to TRBJ1-5, with TRBD1 matching 7 bases. With 1 base clipped from V and 7 bases from J, the junction kept 7 bases outside the gene matches. Germline V CDR1 and CDR2: SGHVS, FQNEAQ. The CDR3 sequence is 15 residues long. CDR3 nucleotide sequence: TGTGCCAGCAGCTTAGGCTCTACAGGGGAGCAGCCCCAGCATTTT. Translation gives CASSLGSTGEQPQHF.

V usage is TRBV11-3 and J usage is TRBJ2-1; D might be TRBD1 (5 bases). CDR1 SGHNT and CDR2 YENEEA come from the germline V gene. The germline V and J ends were trimmed by 5 bases and 5 bases, with 13 bases remaining between them. There are 14 residues in the CDR3. CDR3 amino acids: CASSRQGGHNEQFF. CDR3 DNA sequence: TGTGCCAGCAGCCGCCAGGGTGGACACAATGAGCAGTTCTTC.

V usage is TRBV6-5 and J usage is TRBJ2-2; 8 bases map to TRBD2. The germline V gene encodes CDR1 MNHEY and CDR2 SVGAGI. With V trimmed by 6 bases and J by 1 base, 1 base remained unmatched. The CDR3 sequence is 14 residues long. CDR3 protein: CASRSGRNTGELFF. The CDR3 coding sequence is TGTGCCAGCAGGAGCGGGAGGAACACCGGGGAGCTGTTTTTT.

This chain uses TRBV29-1 with TRBJ2-1; maybe TRBD2 (6 bases). Germline CDR1 and CDR2: SQVTM and ANQGSEA. Deletions cut 5 bases from V and 7 bases from J, with 12 bases between. This CDR3 has 12 amino acids. CDR3 amino acids: CSVPGLKNEQFF. The DNA for the CDR3 is TGCAGCGTTCCGGGACTCAAAAATGAGCAGTTCTTC.

The chain employs TRBV7-2 and TRBJ2-3; TRBD2 agrees at 9 bases. CDR1 SGHTA and CDR2 FQGNSA come from the germline V gene. This CDR3 has 16 residues. The V segment lost 5 bases and the J segment 2 bases; nucleotides outside the gene matches: 8. This CDR3 is CASSLWASGATDTQYF. Here the CDR3 DNA reads TGTGCCAGCAGCCTGTGGGCTAGCGGGGCCACAGATACGCAGTATTTT.

The V and J genes are TRBV9 and TRBJ1-6, with D possibly being TRBD1 (6 bases). CDR1 and CDR2 from the germline V gene are SGDLS and YYNGEE. Trimming stripped 4 bases from V and 7 bases from J, with 15 bases between. The CDR3 has 15 amino acids. CDR3 region: CASSPRAGVNSPLHF. The CDR3 DNA reads TGTGCCAGCAGCCCAAGAGCAGGGGTCAATTCACCCCTCCACTTT.

V is TRBV19 and J is TRBJ1-1, with D possibly matching TRBD1 (6 bases). This CDR3 is built from 15 residues. Trimming left V 5 bases short and J 3 bases short, with 16 bases between. CDR1 and CDR2 (germline): LNHDA, SQIVND (reference sequence). The CDR3 DNA is TGTGCCAGTAGTCCAAGGGGGGGCCCGGACACTGAAGCTTTCTTT. Translated: CASSPRGGPDTEAFF.

The J gene is TRBJ2-6, the V gene TRBV10-3; 9 bases agree with TRBD1. Looked up from germline, CDR1 is ENHRY and CDR2 is SYGVKD. V shed 10 bases, J shed 2 bases, and the junction held 3 bases outside the gene matches. The CDR3 has 14 amino acids. Written as DNA, the CDR3 is TGTGCCACCCGGGACAGGGCTGGGGCCAACGTCCTGACTTTC. Amino acids: CATRDRAGANVLTF.

In the case of this clone: The sample has other DNA sequences that encode this CDR3 too. The chain links TRBV7-2 to TRBJ1-4; D is possibly TRBD1 (5 bases). Germline CDR1 and CDR2: SGHTA and FQGNSA. The CDR3 extends over 15 amino acids. Trimming removed 1 base at V and 4 bases at J, with 10 bases between. The CDR3 sequence: CASSLVGGVNEKLFF. The DNA of the CDR3 is TGTGCCAGCAGCTTAGTCGGGGGGGTTAATGAAAAACTGTTTTTT. Together with reference TRBV7-2 and TRBJ1-4, the CDR3 gives the full variable domain: GAGVSQSPSNKVTEKGKDVELRCDPISGHTALYWYRQSLGQGLEFLIYFQGNSAPDKSGLPSDRFSAERTGGSVSTLTIQRTQQEDSAVYLCASSLVGGVNEKLFFGSGTQLSVL.

This rearrangement joins TRBV4-2 to TRBJ1-1, with a tentative D call TRBD1 (5 bases). Trimming left V 0 bases short and J 9 bases short, with 11 bases between. This CDR3 is 13 amino acids long. Germline values: CDR1 LGHNA, CDR2 YNFKEQ. The CDR3 DNA reads as TGTGCCAGCAGCCAAGAAGGGGCGGAAAAAGCTTTCTTT. Translated: CASSQEGAEKAFF.

The chain carries TRBV27 and TRBJ1-6; TRBD1 agrees at 8 bases. The germline gives CDR1 MNHEY, CDR2 SMNVEV (reference sequence). The length of the CDR3 is 16 residues. J lost 5 bases, V lost 0 bases, and 3 bases had no gene match. CDR3: CASSLSNRGNNSPLHF. The CDR3 bases are TGTGCCAGCAGTTTATCGAACAGGGGGAATAATTCACCCCTCCACTTT.

The rearrangement joins TRBV6-5 to TRBJ2-7, with 9 nucleotides matching TRBD1. Unmatched junction bases numbered 7, after V lost 4 bases and J lost 0 bases. The CDR3 has 16 amino acids. Germline values: CDR1 MNHEY, CDR2 SVGAGI. This CDR3 is CASSSPGQGSSYEQYF. In nucleotides, the CDR3 is TGTGCCAGCAGTTCCCCCGGACAGGGGAGCTCCTACGAGCAGTACTTC.

The chain combines TRBV10-3 with TRBJ2-7; D perhaps matches TRBD1 (6 bases). V lost 10 bases and J 1 base, leaving 17 bases between the germline ends. The CDR3 length is 14 residues. Germline V gene sequence: CDR1 ENHRY, CDR2 SYGVKD. In DNA form, the CDR3 reads TGTGCCAGCTCGGAAGGGACACCTTCCTACGAGCAGTACTTC. It specifies CASSEGTPSYEQYF.

The rearrangement uses TRBV5-4 and TRBJ2-7, with D tentatively TRBD1 (6 bases). Germline values: CDR1 SGHNT, CDR2 YYREEE (reference sequence). V was pared by 3 bases and J by 3 bases, with 13 bases between. The CDR3 extends over 14 amino acids. CDR3 residues: CASSYRENFYEQYF. DNA for the CDR3: TGTGCCAGCAGCTACAGGGAGAATTTCTACGAGCAGTACTTC. Together with reference TRBV5-4 and TRBJ2-7, the CDR3 gives the full variable domain: ETGVTQSPTHLIKTRGQQVTLRCSSQSGHNTVSWYQQALGQGPQFIFQYYREEENGRGNFPPRFSGLQFPNYSSELNVNALELDDSALYLCASSYRENFYEQYFGPGTRLTVT.

The chain is built from TRBV5-4 and TRBJ2-2, with 10 positions matching TRBD2. Losses at the gene ends were 4 bases for V and 4 bases for J; bases not matched to a gene: 10. In germline, CDR1 is SGHNT, CDR2 YYREEE (reference sequence). This CDR3 comprises 17 residues. The CDR3 reads CASSPTLAGGRTGELFF. For the CDR3, the DNA is TGTGCCAGCAGCCCGACATTAGCGGGAGGTCGCACCGGGGAGCTGTTTTTT.

The chain carries TRBV6-5 and TRBJ1-2; D gene uncertain. Trimming pared 6 bases from V and 8 bases from J, leaving 19 bases between. Germline CDR1 MNHEY, CDR2 SVGAGI. This CDR3 is 14 amino acids long. CDR3 in amino acids: CASRSRPLEGGYTF. As DNA, the CDR3 is TGTGCCAGCAGGTCCAGGCCGCTCGAGGGAGGCTACACCTTC.

V and J are TRBV7-2 and TRBJ1-2, with D possibly TRBD1 on 5 matching bases. Germline V lookup: CDR1 SGHTA, CDR2 FQGNSA. The CDR3 length is 14 residues. Trimming pared 5 bases from V and 6 bases from J, leaving 16 bases between. CDR3 nucleotides: TGTGCCAGCAGCGGCGCCACCACAGGTCATGGCTACACCTTC. This translates into CASSGATTGHGYTF.

V and J are TRBV29-1 and TRBJ1-2, with 11 bases that match TRBD1. The CDR3 has 12 residues. Germline CDR1 SQVTM, CDR2 ANQGSEA. V gave up 7 bases and J gave up 8 bases; unmatched junction bases: 6. In DNA form, the CDR3 reads TGCAGCGCCGGACAGGGGGCGCGGGGCTACACCTTC. It codes for CSAGQGARGYTF.

V and J are TRBV28 and TRBJ2-1; 12 nucleotides line up with TRBD2. The CDR3 consists of 16 residues. After removal of 2 bases from V and 6 bases from J, the junction contained 5 bases not matched to a gene. Looked up from germline, CDR1 is MDHEN and CDR2 is SYDVKM. Here the CDR3 DNA reads TGTGCCAGCAGTTTACGAGGACTAGCGGGAACCAATGAGCAGTTCTTC. As protein: CASSLRGLAGTNEQFF.

V usage is TRBV4-2 and J usage is TRBJ2-1; D is perhaps TRBD2 (6 bases). The CDR3 extends over 17 amino acids. Per germline, CDR1 LGHNA and CDR2 YNFKEQ. The V end was cut by 1 base, the J end by 9 bases, with 22 bases between. The CDR3 protein is CASSQAGGRERFGEQFF. CDR3 coding DNA: TGTGCCAGCAGCCAAGCCGGGGGAAGAGAGAGGTTCGGTGAGCAGTTCTTC.